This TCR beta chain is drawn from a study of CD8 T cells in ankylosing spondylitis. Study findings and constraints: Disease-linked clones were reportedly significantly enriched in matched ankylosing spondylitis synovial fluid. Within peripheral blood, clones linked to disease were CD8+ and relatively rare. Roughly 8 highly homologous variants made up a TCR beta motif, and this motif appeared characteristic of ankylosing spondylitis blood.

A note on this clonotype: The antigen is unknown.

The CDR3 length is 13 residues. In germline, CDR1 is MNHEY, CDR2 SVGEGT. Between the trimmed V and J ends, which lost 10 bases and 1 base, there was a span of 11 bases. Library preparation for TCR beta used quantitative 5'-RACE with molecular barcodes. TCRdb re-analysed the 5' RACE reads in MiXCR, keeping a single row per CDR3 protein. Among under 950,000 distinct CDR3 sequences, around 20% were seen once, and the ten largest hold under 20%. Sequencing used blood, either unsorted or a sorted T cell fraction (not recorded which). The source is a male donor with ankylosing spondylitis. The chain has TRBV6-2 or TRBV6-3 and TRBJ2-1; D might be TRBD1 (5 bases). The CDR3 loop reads CANPDRSYNEQFF. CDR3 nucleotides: TGTGCCAACCCCGACAGATCCTACAATGAGCAGTTCTTC.